One and the same sample provided the 24 T cell receptor beta chains below, sequenced in a study of T cell responses to AZD1222 COVID-19 vaccine. Method: immunoSEQ multiplex PCR; TCRdb's copy keeps in-frame clones and lacks some. The repertoire holds approximately 180,000 clones, with about 93% as singletons. Sequencing was performed on peripheral blood, taken 28 days after the second dose of the MenACWY control vaccine. The receptors shown here come from an adult who received the MenACWY meningococcal vaccine as a control.

The genes are TRBV2 and TRBJ1-5; D is ambiguous. Germline CDR1 and CDR2: SNHLY and FYNNEI. The CDR3 runs 12 residues. The ends were cut back, 8 bases at V and 3 bases at J, with 8 bases in the middle. Here the CDR3 DNA reads TGTGCCAGCCGAGGGAACAATCAGCCCCAGCATTTT. This codes for CASRGNNQPQHF.

In nucleotides, the CDR3 is TGTGCCAGCAGCCAAGACGCCGCGACAGGGGTCAATCAGCCCCAGCATTTT. It codes for CASSQDAATGVNQPQHF. The chain recombines TRBV4-2 with TRBJ1-5, with 8 bases that match TRBD1. The CDR3 has 17 residues. Germline assignment: CDR1 LGHNA and CDR2 YNFKEQ. Unmatched junction bases numbered 7, after V lost 0 bases and J lost 3 bases.

The chain carries TRBV6-5 and TRBJ2-7, with a weak D call TRBD2 (5 bases). V was cut by 2 bases and J by 0 bases, with 8 bases left in between. Per germline, CDR1 MNHEY and CDR2 SVGAGI. The CDR3 contains 14 residues. For the CDR3, the DNA is TGTGCCAGCAGTTACCCGGACTTCTCCTACGAGCAGTACTTC. Amino acids: CASSYPDFSYEQYF.

The chain joins TRBV5-4 to TRBJ2-1; D may be TRBD2 (6 bases). The ends were cut back, 1 base at V and 5 bases at J, with 7 bases in the middle. This CDR3 is built from 13 residues. In germline, CDR1 is SGHNT, CDR2 YYREEE (reference sequence). This CDR3 reads CASSLTGDNEQFF. The CDR3 nucleotides are TGTGCCAGCAGCTTGACGGGGGACAATGAGCAGTTCTTC.

V and J are TRBV7-2 and TRBJ2-1; TRBD2 agrees at 12 bases. Looked up from germline, CDR1 is SGHTA and CDR2 is FQGNSA. The junction had 4 bases not matched to a gene; V was cut back by 3 bases and J by 4 bases. This CDR3 contains 16 residues. The CDR3 sequence is CASSFLAGGLYNEQFF. Here the CDR3 DNA reads TGTGCCAGCAGCTTCCTAGCGGGGGGGTTATACAATGAGCAGTTCTTC.

This clone was counted between two and nine times. The V gene is TRBV19, the J gene TRBJ1-2; the D gene is possibly TRBD1 (5 bases). Trimming left V 3 bases short and J 8 bases short, with 13 bases between. The CDR3 spans 13 residues. Germline V gene lookup returns CDR1 LNHDA and CDR2 SQIVND (reference sequence). CDR3 in DNA: TGTGCCAGTAGTATCCCCCAGGGCCGCGGCTACACCTTC. Amino acid sequence: CASSIPQGRGYTF. The entire variable domain, with the rest obtained from reference TRBV19 and TRBJ1-2, is as follows: DGGITQSPKYLFRKEGQNVTLSCEQNLNHDAMYWYRQDPGQGLRLIYYSQIVNDFQKGDIAEGYSVSREKKESFPLTVTSAQKNPTAFYLCASSIPQGRGYTFGSGTRLTVV.

The chain uses TRBV5-6 and TRBJ1-1; D gene uncertain. Per the germline V gene, CDR1 is SGHDT and CDR2 is YYEEEE. The CDR3 is made up of 14 amino acids. The germline V and J ends were trimmed by 1 base and 3 bases, with 10 bases remaining between them. The DNA for the CDR3 is TGTGCCAGCAGCTTGTTGGAGGGCTACACTGAAGCTTTCTTT. It encodes CASSLLEGYTEAFF.

This chain connects TRBV28 to TRBJ2-2; 7 positions match TRBD2. The CDR3 sequence is 15 residues long. The germline V gene has CDR1 MDHEN and CDR2 SYDVKM. The J segment lost 4 bases and the V segment lost 9 bases, leaving 11 bases of the junction unmatched. The CDR3 DNA follows: TGTGCCAGTCCTGGGAGGGTAGCGGGCACCGGGGAGCTGTTTTTT. It specifies CASPGRVAGTGELFF.

This chain uses TRBV5-1 with TRBJ1-3, with D possibly matching TRBD1 (6 bases). Germline-derived CDR1 and CDR2 are SGHRS and YFSETQ. With 4 bases removed from V and 4 bases from J, the gap between germline ends came to 12 bases. The CDR3 is 14 residues long. CDR3 in amino acids: CASSITGPGNTIYF. DNA for the CDR3: TGCGCCAGCAGCATTACAGGGCCGGGAAACACCATATATTTT.

A single count supports this clone. This CDR3 is CASSDKAAAWEQYF. CDR3 in DNA: TGTGCCAGCAGTGATAAGGCCGCGGCGTGGGAGCAGTACTTC. This rearrangement joins TRBV2 to TRBJ2-7, with no clear D. The CDR3 has 14 amino acids. V was clipped by 3 bases and J by 7 bases, with 16 bases between them. Germline-derived CDR1 and CDR2 are SNHLY and FYNNEI.

This chain links TRBV4-1 with TRBJ1-2; TRBD1 aligns across 7 bases. The CDR3 contains 14 residues. The V segment lost 2 bases and the J segment 8 bases; nucleotides outside the gene matches: 8. CDR1 is MGHRA, CDR2 YSYEKL, per germline. The CDR3 bases are TGCGCCAGCAGCCAACGGACAGGCACGAGAGGCTACACCTTC. Amino acids: CASSQRTGTRGYTF.

V usage is TRBV29-1 and J usage is TRBJ1-1, with D unclear. Trimming removed 4 bases at V and 0 bases at J, with 9 bases between. The CDR3 consists of 13 residues. The germline CDR1 and CDR2 sequences are SQVTM and ANQGSEA. The CDR3 region has the DNA TGCAGCGTTGCCTCCGCCATGAACACTGAAGCTTTCTTT. It specifies CSVASAMNTEAFF. Drawing the rest from reference TRBV29-1 and TRBJ1-1, the complete variable domain is SAVISQKPSRDICQRGTSLTIQCQVDSQVTMMFWYRQQPGQSLTLIATANQGSEATYESGFVIDKFPISRPNLTFSTLTVSNMSPEDSSIYLCSVASAMNTEAFFGQGTRLTVV.

V usage is TRBV6-1 and J usage is TRBJ1-4; D might be TRBD1 (6 bases). V was trimmed by 2 bases and J by 3 bases, leaving 7 bases between them. The CDR3 totals 14 residues. Germline V gene lookup returns CDR1 MNHNS and CDR2 SASEGT. CDR3 residues: CASSERGSNEKLFF. CDR3 in DNA: TGTGCCAGCAGTGAAAGGGGGTCTAATGAAAAACTGTTTTTT.

This chain links TRBV6-4 with TRBJ1-2; tentative D call: TRBD1 (6 bases). This CDR3 comprises 12 residues. Between the trimmed V and J ends, which lost 6 bases and 3 bases, there was a span of 8 bases. Germline V gene lookup returns CDR1 MRHNA and CDR2 SNTAGT. CDR3 sequence reads: CASSRGHYGYTF. The CDR3 DNA is TGTGCCAGCAGCCGGGGGCACTATGGCTACACCTTC.

This chain joins TRBV3-1 (or the pseudogene TRBV3-2) and TRBJ1-6; D uncertain. The V gene's germline CDR1 is LGHDT and CDR2 YNNKEL (reference sequence). V gave up 4 bases and J gave up 8 bases, with 9 bases separating them. This CDR3 is 13 amino acids long. The DNA of the CDR3 is TGTGCCAGCAGCCCCCCCTGGGATTCACCCCTCCACTTT. This translates into CASSPPWDSPLHF.

This chain connects TRBV28 to TRBJ1-1; D uncertain. Germline lookup yields CDR1 MDHEN and CDR2 SYDVKM. V lost 8 bases and J lost 0, with 13 bases in between. This CDR3 is built from 14 residues. This chain's CDR3 is CASRPVRVNTEAFF. As DNA, the CDR3 is TGTGCCAGCCGCCCAGTTAGGGTGAACACTGAAGCTTTCTTT.

This clone was detected once. This chain uses TRBV19 with TRBJ1-5; 10 positions agree with TRBD1. Germline assignment: CDR1 LNHDA and CDR2 SQIVND (reference sequence). The V and J ends lost 1 base and 5 bases, in that order; junction bases with no gene match: 2. This CDR3 contains 15 residues. As DNA, the CDR3 is TGTGCCAGTAGTATAGGGACAGGGGGTTATCAGCCCCAGCATTTT. It translates to CASSIGTGGYQPQHF.

V and J are TRBV18 and TRBJ2-7, with TRBD1 identical over 11 bases. V gave up 6 bases and J gave up 1 base; unmatched junction bases: 2. The CDR3 is made up of 14 amino acids. From germline, CDR1 is KGHSH and CDR2 LQKENI. CDR3 in DNA: TGTGCCAGCTCCGGACAGGGGGCATCCTACGAGCAGTACTTC. Residues: CASSGQGASYEQYF.

The genes are TRBV4-2 and TRBJ2-1, with D maybe TRBD2 (5 bases). Germline CDR1 and CDR2: LGHNA and YNFKEQ. Trimming took off 3 bases at V and 0 bases at J, with 9 bases between the two ends. This CDR3 spans 15 amino acids. The CDR3 sequence is CASSQGGPSYNEQFF. In DNA, the CDR3 is TGTGCCAGCAGCCAGGGCGGGCCCTCCTACAATGAGCAGTTCTTC.

The rearrangement joins TRBV18 to TRBJ1-1, with D unclear. There are 15 residues in the CDR3. Trimming took off 6 bases at V and 0 bases at J, with 14 bases between the two ends. Germline CDR1 is KGHSH and CDR2 is LQKENI. The CDR3 loop is CASSLGPAMNTEAFF. In DNA form, the CDR3 reads TGTGCCAGCTCTCTCGGCCCCGCTATGAACACTGAAGCTTTCTTT.

The chain carries TRBV6-5 and TRBJ1-2; 8 bases line up with TRBD1. V lost 6 bases and J lost 8; bases outside the gene matches: 11. CDR3 length: 14 amino acids. Germline loops: CDR1 MNHEY, CDR2 SVGAGI. CDR3 protein: CASSRGGQGGGYTF. CDR3 bases: TGTGCCAGCAGCCGAGGCGGACAGGGTGGAGGCTACACCTTC.

This clone was observed a handful of times. This sequence joins TRBV19 and TRBJ2-6; TRBD2 is a possible D gene (7 bases). Germline lookup yields CDR1 LNHDA and CDR2 SQIVND (reference sequence). The V and J ends lost 9 bases and 0 bases respectively, with 12 bases between them. The CDR3 loop spans 15 amino acids. CDR3 protein: CASLGGHSGANVLTF. The CDR3 DNA sequence: TGTGCCAGCCTGGGGGGGCACTCTGGGGCCAACGTCCTGACTTTC.

The chain combines TRBV12-3 or TRBV12-4 with TRBJ1-2; D unresolved. The CDR3 runs to 13 residues. The V gene lost 3 bases and the J gene lost 2 bases, with 7 bases spanning the gap. The CDR3 bases are TGTGCCAGCAGTTTGCAACAGAACTATGGCTACACCTTC. Its translation is CASSLQQNYGYTF.

A few counts support this clone. V gene TRBV27 combines with J gene TRBJ1-2; D is unresolved. CDR1 is MNHEY and CDR2 is SMNVEV in the germline V gene (reference sequence). Trimming removed 5 bases at V and 1 base at J, with 11 bases between. The CDR3 loop spans 14 amino acids. The CDR3 spells CASSRADLNYGYTF. In nucleotides, the CDR3 is TGTGCCAGCAGTAGGGCAGATCTTAACTATGGCTACACCTTC.